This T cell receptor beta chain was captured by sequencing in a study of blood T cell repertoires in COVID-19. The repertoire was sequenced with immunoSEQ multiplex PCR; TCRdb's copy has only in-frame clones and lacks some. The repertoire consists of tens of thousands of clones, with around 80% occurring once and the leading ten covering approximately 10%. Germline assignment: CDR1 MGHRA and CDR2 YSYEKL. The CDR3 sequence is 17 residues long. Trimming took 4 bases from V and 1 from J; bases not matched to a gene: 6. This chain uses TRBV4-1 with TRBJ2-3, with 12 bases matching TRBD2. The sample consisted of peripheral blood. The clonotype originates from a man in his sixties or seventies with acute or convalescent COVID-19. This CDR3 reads CASSPQLAGGRTDTQYF. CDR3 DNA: TGCGCCAGCAGCCCCCAACTAGCGGGGGGACGCACAGATACGCAGTATTTT.